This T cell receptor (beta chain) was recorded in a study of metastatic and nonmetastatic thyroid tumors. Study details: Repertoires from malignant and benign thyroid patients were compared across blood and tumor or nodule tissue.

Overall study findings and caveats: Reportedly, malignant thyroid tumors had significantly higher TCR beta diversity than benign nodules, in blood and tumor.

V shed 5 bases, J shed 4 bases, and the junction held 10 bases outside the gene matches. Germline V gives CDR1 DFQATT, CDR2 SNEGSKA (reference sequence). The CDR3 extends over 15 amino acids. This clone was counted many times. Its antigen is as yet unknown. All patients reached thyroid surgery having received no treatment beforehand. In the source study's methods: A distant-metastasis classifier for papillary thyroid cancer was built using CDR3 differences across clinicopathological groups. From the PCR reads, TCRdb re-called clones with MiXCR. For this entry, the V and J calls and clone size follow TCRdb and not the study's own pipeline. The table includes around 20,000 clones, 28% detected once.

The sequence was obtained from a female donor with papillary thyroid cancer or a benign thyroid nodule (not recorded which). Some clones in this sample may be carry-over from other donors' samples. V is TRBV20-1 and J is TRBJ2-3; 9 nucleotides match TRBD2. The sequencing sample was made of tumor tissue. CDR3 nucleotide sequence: TGCAGTGCTCATTGGCTGGGCGGGAGGGCAGATACGCAGTATTTT. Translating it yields CSAHWLGGRADTQYF.